Following are 18 T cell receptor beta chains from one sample sequenced in a study of PD-1 blockade in classical Hodgkin lymphoma. Only in-frame clones appear in the TCRdb table, and some are missing; sequencing was by immunoSEQ multiplex PCR. The data hold 23,000 or so clones, with about 82% observed a single time. Autologous stem cell transplantation was followed by relapse in every patient, and brentuximab vedotin exposure varied. Sequencing used peripheral blood mononuclear cells (PBMCs), obtained before the second cycle of nivolumab. These receptors were collected from a human donor with classical Hodgkin lymphoma.

This sequence joins TRBV7-3 and TRBJ1-2, with D perhaps matching TRBD1 (6 bases). V was pared by 5 bases and J by 5 bases, with 15 bases between. The germline CDR1 and CDR2 sequences are SGHTA and FQGTGA. The CDR3 has 14 residues. In DNA form, the CDR3 reads TGTGCCAGCAGCCCGAGTACTACAGGGTATGGCTACACCTTC. Its translation is CASSPSTTGYGYTF.

The chain uses TRBV11-1 and TRBJ1-1; D unclear. The V gene lost 1 base and the J gene lost 11 bases, with 14 bases spanning the gap. The V gene's germline CDR1 is SGHAT and CDR2 FQDESV (reference sequence). The CDR3 loop spans 13 amino acids. CDR3 bases: TGTGCCAGCAGCTTAGGCCCCCGGGGAGGCGCTTTCTTT. It yields the protein CASSLGPRGGAFF. The variable domain in full, with the rest retrieved from reference TRBV11-1 and TRBJ1-1, is EAEVAQSPRYKITEKSQAVAFWCDPISGHATLYWYRQILGQGPELLVQFQDESVVDDSQLPKDRFSAERLKGVDSTLKIQPAELGDSAMYLCASSLGPRGGAFFGQGTRLTVV.

This clone was detected once. V usage is TRBV5-3 and J usage is TRBJ2-3, with TRBD2 matching 10 bases. TRBV5-3 is an open reading frame, and its role is uncertain. V was pared by 3 bases and J by 2 bases, with 12 bases of the junction left unmatched. CDR3 length: 18 residues. The CDR3 coding sequence is TGTGCCAGAAGCTCGCCCCCTCTAGCGGGGGCCTACACAGATACGCAGTATTTT. The encoded protein is CARSSPPLAGAYTDTQYF.

CDR3 nucleotide sequence: TGTGCCAGCAGCACCCACCATGGTGAGCAGTTCTTC. This translates into CASSTHHGEQFF. The V gene is TRBV7-2, the J gene TRBJ2-1; D is ambiguous. Germline V CDR1 and CDR2: SGHTA, FQGNSA. The germline V and J ends were trimmed by 5 bases and 9 bases, with 11 bases remaining between them. This CDR3 has 12 amino acids.

The count of this clone is one. V and J are TRBV19 and TRBJ2-5, with TRBD1 identical over 10 bases. The germline CDR1 and CDR2 sequences are LNHDA and SQIVND (reference sequence). With 3 bases clipped from V and 5 bases from J, the junction kept 6 bases outside the gene matches. The CDR3 has 15 residues. The CDR3 region has the DNA TGTGCCAGTAGTATTCGACAGGGGGCGCAGGAGACCCAGTACTTC. It codes for CASSIRQGAQETQYF. Together with reference TRBV19 and TRBJ2-5, the CDR3 gives the full variable domain: DGGITQSPKYLFRKEGQNVTLSCEQNLNHDAMYWYRQDPGQGLRLIYYSQIVNDFQKGDIAEGYSVSREKKESFPLTVTSAQKNPTAFYLCASSIRQGAQETQYFGPGTRLLVL.

The gene calls are TRBV18 and TRBJ1-1, with 7 bases aligning to TRBD1. Germline V lookup: CDR1 KGHSH, CDR2 LQKENI. The V segment lost 2 bases and the J segment 4 bases; nucleotides outside the gene matches: 4. The CDR3 spans 14 residues. The CDR3 region has the DNA TGTGCCAGCTCACCAACATCAGGGGGCACTGAAGCTTTCTTT. This translates into CASSPTSGGTEAFF.

The genes are TRBV4-1 and TRBJ2-6; D possibly corresponds to TRBD2 (6 bases). There are 16 residues in the CDR3. Germline-derived CDR1 and CDR2 are MGHRA and YSYEKL. Trimming shortened V by 4 bases and J by 0 bases, and 10 bases separated the two germline ends. CDR3 protein: CASSLGGTSGANVLTF. CDR3 sequence (DNA): TGCGCCAGCAGCCTCGGAGGGACCTCTGGGGCCAACGTCCTGACTTTC.

The V gene is TRBV30, the J gene TRBJ2-4, with D perhaps assigned TRBD1 or TRBD2 (6 bases each). The germline V and J ends were trimmed by 7 bases and 15 bases, with 25 bases remaining between them. The CDR3 covers 13 residues. Germline lookup yields CDR1 GTSNPN and CDR2 SVGIG (reference sequence). CDR3 sequence reads: CAFRLGGRNSVYF. The CDR3 bases are TGTGCCTTTCGATTGGGGGGCCGTAACAGTGTGTACTTC.

This CDR3 reads CASSLGVGFASGYF. CDR3 nucleotide sequence: TGTGCCAGCAGTTTAGGGGTCGGTTTTGCCAGCGGGTACTTC. V usage is TRBV28 and J usage is TRBJ2-7, with D tentatively TRBD2 (5 bases). Trimming removed 2 bases from V and 12 bases from J, with 20 bases in between. Germline V gives CDR1 MDHEN, CDR2 SYDVKM. CDR3 length equals 14 residues.

This chain joins TRBV7-2 and TRBJ2-3, with 10 positions matching TRBD1. V was clipped by 4 bases and J by 3 bases; unmatched bases: 10. Germline assignment: CDR1 SGHTA and CDR2 FQGNSA. This CDR3 is built from 17 residues. In DNA, the CDR3 is TGTGCCAGCAGCTCTCAAGGGGACAGGGGAGGGACAGATACGCAGTATTTT. It yields the protein CASSSQGDRGGTDTQYF.

CDR3 bases: TGTGCCAGCAGCCAAGATGGTTATAGGGGCGCAGATACGCAGTATTTT. Translated, it gives CASSQDGYRGADTQYF. The rearrangement links TRBV14 to TRBJ2-3; TRBD1 might be the D (5 bases). CDR3 size: 16 residues. The V end lost 0 bases, the J end lost 4 bases, and 14 bases lay between the germline ends. The germline V gene has CDR1 SGHDN and CDR2 FVKESK.

The genes are TRBV28 and TRBJ1-6, with a possible D match to TRBD1 (5 bases). The CDR3 totals 15 residues. The ends were cut back, 6 bases at V and 6 bases at J, with 15 bases in the middle. Germline CDR1 reads MDHEN; CDR2 reads SYDVKM. CDR3 region: CASSERGTGNSPLHF. DNA of the CDR3: TGTGCCAGCAGCGAGCGGGGTACAGGTAATTCACCCCTCCACTTT. Filled out from reference TRBV28 and TRBJ1-6, the complete variable domain reads DVKVTQSSRYLVKRTGEKVFLECVQDMDHENMFWYRQDPGLGLRLIYFSYDVKMKEKGDIPEGYSVSREKKERFSLILESASTNQTSMYLCASSERGTGNSPLHFGNGTRLTVT.

The chain employs TRBV28 and TRBJ1-5; weak D call: TRBD1 (5 bases). Germline V CDR1 and CDR2: MDHEN, SYDVKM. Trimming pared 6 bases from V and 6 bases from J, leaving 21 bases between. This CDR3 spans 16 amino acids. In nucleotides, the CDR3 is TGTGCCAGCAGGGGTAGAGATAGGGGTGAGGTTCAGCCCCAGCATTTT. Its protein product is CASRGRDRGEVQPQHF. The full variable domain, with the rest looked up from reference TRBV28 and TRBJ1-5, is DVKVTQSSRYLVKRTGEKVFLECVQDMDHENMFWYRQDPGLGLRLIYFSYDVKMKEKGDIPEGYSVSREKKERFSLILESASTNQTSMYLCASRGRDRGEVQPQHFGDGTRLSIL.

The V call is TRBV7-9, the J call TRBJ1-1, with TRBD1 as a possible D gene (6 bases). There are 16 residues in the CDR3. CDR1 and CDR2 (germline): SEHNR, FQNEAQ (reference sequence). With 1 base removed from V and 7 bases from J, the gap between germline ends came to 19 bases. CDR3 coding DNA: TGTGCCAGCAGCTTAGGGGTCAACAGGGTTTCAAATGAAGCTTTCTTT. Translating it yields CASSLGVNRVSNEAFF.

This chain joins TRBV7-2 and TRBJ1-4; D is ambiguous. Germline V lookup: CDR1 SGHTA, CDR2 FQGNSA. V was pared by 1 base and J by 6 bases, with 12 bases between. The CDR3 loop spans 15 amino acids. The CDR3 coding sequence is TGTGCCAGCAGCTTAGGTTTAGGGATGGATGAAAAACTGTTTTTT. This translates into CASSLGLGMDEKLFF.

The V and J genes are TRBV5-5 and TRBJ2-7; D is uncertain. V was pared by 0 bases and J by 0 bases, with 10 bases between. CDR3 length: 15 residues. Germline-derived CDR1 and CDR2 are SGHKS and YYEKEE (reference sequence). CDR3 coding DNA: TGTGCCAGCAGCTTGGATCGCGGCACCTCCTACGAGCAGTACTTC. The encoded protein is CASSLDRGTSYEQYF.

The V gene is TRBV18, the J gene TRBJ2-7; TRBD1 matches 7 bases. This CDR3 has 11 residues. Germline assignment: CDR1 KGHSH and CDR2 LQKENI. V was pared by 8 bases and J by 4 bases, with 2 bases of the junction left unmatched. The CDR3, as DNA: TGTGCCAGCCGACAGGGTTACGAGCAGTACTTC. Translated: CASRQGYEQYF.

The chain couples TRBV7-2 to TRBJ2-5, with no clear D. Germline V gives CDR1 SGHTA, CDR2 FQGNSA. This CDR3 comprises 12 residues. Trimming removed 4 bases at V and 5 bases at J, with 8 bases between. CDR3 in amino acids: CASSSNLETQYF. The DNA for the CDR3 is TGTGCCAGCAGCTCGAATCTGGAGACCCAGTACTTC.